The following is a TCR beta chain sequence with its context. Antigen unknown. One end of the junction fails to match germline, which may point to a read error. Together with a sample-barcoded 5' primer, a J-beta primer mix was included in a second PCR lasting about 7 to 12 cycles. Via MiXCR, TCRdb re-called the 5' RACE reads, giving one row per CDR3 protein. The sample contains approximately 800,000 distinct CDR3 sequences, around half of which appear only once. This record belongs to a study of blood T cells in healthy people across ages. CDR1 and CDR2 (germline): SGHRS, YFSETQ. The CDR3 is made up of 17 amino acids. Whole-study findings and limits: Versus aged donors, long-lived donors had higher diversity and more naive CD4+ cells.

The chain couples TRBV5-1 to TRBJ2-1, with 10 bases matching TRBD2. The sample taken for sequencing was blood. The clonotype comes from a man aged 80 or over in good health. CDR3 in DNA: TGCGCCAGCGGCTTGGAACCGACTAGCGGGTTCTACAATGAGCAGTTCTTC. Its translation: CASGLEPTSGFYNEQFF.